One and the same sample provided the 7 T cell receptor beta chains below, sequenced in a study of T cells in Graves' hyperthyroidism and ophthalmopathy. Template material for amplifying TCR beta CDR3 regions consisted of RNA transcripts. RT-PCR in the first round (using the HTBI primer set) targeted the TCR CDR3. In TCRdb, the multiplex PCR reads were re-called with MiXCR into one record per CDR3 protein. The sample consists of a few hundred thousand distinct CDR3 sequences, about 15% of them appearing once. Sequenced input: blood. The receptors derive from a woman in her twenties or thirties with Graves' hyperthyroidism.

The table lists this clonotype with a count of one. The J gene is TRBJ1-3, the V gene TRBV28; D is ambiguous. The length of the CDR3 is 16 residues. Germline loops: CDR1 MDHEN, CDR2 SYDVKM. V was cut by 7 bases and J by 0 bases, with 16 bases left in between. The DNA of the CDR3 is TGTGCCAGCACCACCGTTTTTGGGGACTCTGGAAACACCATATATTTT. This translates into CASTTVFGDSGNTIYF.

At least ten counts were recorded for this clonotype. V and J are TRBV28 and TRBJ2-5; 9 bases fit TRBD1. Germline CDR1 MDHEN, CDR2 SYDVKM. This CDR3 region has 13 residues. After removal of 5 bases from V and 3 bases from J, the junction contained 1 base not matched to a gene. CDR3: CASSDRGKETQYF. CDR3 nucleotide sequence: TGTGCCAGCAGTGACAGGGGGAAAGAGACCCAGTACTTC.

This clonotype was seen repeatedly, ten times or more. The rearrangement joins TRBV18 to TRBJ1-4, with a weak D call TRBD1 (5 bases). The CDR3 spans 17 residues. The germline V gene encodes CDR1 KGHSH and CDR2 LQKENI. Trimming took 2 bases from V and 4 from J, leaving 17 bases between them. CDR3 DNA: TGTGCCAGCTCACCATCATTATCGGCAGGGATTAATGAAAAACTGTTTTTT. It specifies CASSPSLSAGINEKLFF. The entire variable domain, with the rest obtained from reference TRBV18 and TRBJ1-4, is as follows: NAGVMQNPRHLVRRRGQEARLRCSPMKGHSHVYWYRQLPEEGLKFMVYLQKENIIDESGMPKERFSAEFPKEGPSILRIQQVVRGDSAAYFCASSPSLSAGINEKLFFGSGTQLSVL.

Ten or more counts support this clonotype. The V call is TRBV2, the J call TRBJ2-1; 11 bases agree with TRBD2. Germline CDR1 and CDR2: SNHLY and FYNNEI. The CDR3 loop spans 15 amino acids. After removal of 4 bases from V and 9 bases from J, the junction contained 8 bases not matched to a gene. CDR3 sequence reads: CASSVLAGGFGEQFF. The CDR3 bases are TGTGCCAGCAGTGTGCTAGCGGGAGGATTCGGTGAGCAGTTCTTC.

This clonotype turned up a few times. The rearrangement uses TRBV11-2 and TRBJ1-6; 8 positions match TRBD1. V shed 4 bases, J shed 7 bases, and the junction held 3 bases outside the gene matches. The CDR3 contains 14 residues. Germline V CDR1 and CDR2: SGHAT, FQNNGV. CDR3 bases: TGTGCCAGCAGCTGGCAGGGGGCGAATTCACCCCTCCACTTT. This encodes CASSWQGANSPLHF.

Many counts were recorded for this clonotype. The chain links TRBV27 to TRBJ2-7; tentatively, D is TRBD2 (5 bases). Looked up from germline, CDR1 is MNHEY and CDR2 is SMNVEV (reference sequence). V lost 5 bases, J lost 3 bases, and 23 bases lay in between. The CDR3 is 17 amino acids. The CDR3 reads CASSPLGLADRNYEQYF. Here the CDR3 DNA reads TGTGCCAGCAGTCCCCTAGGGCTAGCCGACCGGAACTACGAGCAGTACTTC.

This clonotype was detected many times. This chain joins TRBV28 and TRBJ2-4; D is unclear. The CDR3 contains 16 residues. The germline V and J ends were trimmed by 5 bases and 5 bases, with 19 bases remaining between them. Germline CDR1 MDHEN, CDR2 SYDVKM. Here the CDR3 reads CASSNPRFRRENIQYF. The CDR3 nucleotides read TGTGCCAGCAGTAACCCTCGGTTTAGAAGGGAAAACATTCAGTACTTC. Complete variable domain (other parts from reference TRBV28 and TRBJ2-4): DVKVTQSSRYLVKRTGEKVFLECVQDMDHENMFWYRQDPGLGLRLIYFSYDVKMKEKGDIPEGYSVSREKKERFSLILESASTNQTSMYLCASSNPRFRRENIQYFGAGTRLSVL.